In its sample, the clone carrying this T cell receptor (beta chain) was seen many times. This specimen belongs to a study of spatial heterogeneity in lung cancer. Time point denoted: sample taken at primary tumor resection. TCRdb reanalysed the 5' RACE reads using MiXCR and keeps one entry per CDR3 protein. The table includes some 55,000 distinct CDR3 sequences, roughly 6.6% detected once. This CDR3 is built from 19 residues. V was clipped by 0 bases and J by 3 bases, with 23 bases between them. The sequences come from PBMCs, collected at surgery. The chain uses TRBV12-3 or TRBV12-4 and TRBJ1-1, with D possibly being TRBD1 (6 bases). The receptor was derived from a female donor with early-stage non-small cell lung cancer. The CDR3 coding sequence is TGTGCCAGCAGTTTAGCGTTCCCCCATTCGGGGGGCGCGTACACTGAAGCTTTCTTT. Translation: CASSLAFPHSGGAYTEAFF.